Listed below are T cell receptor beta chains from one sample, sequenced in a study of T cells in Graves' hyperthyroidism and ophthalmopathy. MiXCR, applied by TCRdb to the multiplex PCR reads, yields one record per CDR3 protein. The repertoire holds approximately 430,000 distinct CDR3 sequences, with about 15% as singletons. The sequencing sample was made of blood. The receptors stem from a man aged 18 to 30 with Graves' ophthalmopathy. Both conserved end residues are part of each CDR3. D genes are given only for firm matches. For some rows the clone size is stated as once, few or many, or as a class when expanded; others skip it.

V	size	D	J	DNA	CDR3
TRBV11-2	many	NA	TRBJ2-7	TGTGCCAGCAGCTTATGGGGGGGGGCCACCTACGAGCAGTACTTC	CASSLWGGATYEQYF
TRBV5-1	many	NA	TRBJ2-1	TGCGCCAGCAGCTTGATCTCTCCCCCCGGTACTGAGCAGTTCTTC	CASSLISPPGTEQFF
TRBV20-1	many	NA	TRBJ1-1	TGCAGTGCCCCCCCCTCAGGTCACGAAGCTTTCTTT	CSAPPSGHEAFF
TRBV12-3/TRBV12-4	few	TRBD2	TRBJ2-3	TGTGCCAGCAGTCCCTCTAGACGGGGGGGCCTAAATACGCAGTATTTT	CASSPSRRGGLNTQYF
TRBV12-3/TRBV12-4	many	NA	TRBJ1-1	TGTGCCAGCAGATGGGACATCTGGAACACTGAAGCTTTCTTT	CASRWDIWNTEAFF
TRBV5-5	many	NA	TRBJ1-1	TGTGCCAGCAGGGGGGGACACGCGAACACTGAAGCTTTCTTT	CASRGGHANTEAFF
TRBV27	many	TRBD1	TRBJ1-1	TGTGCCAGCAGTTCCGACAGGGTCGAGGGGGACACTGAAGCTTTCTTT	CASSSDRVEGDTEAFF
TRBV20-1	NA	TRBD1	TRBJ1-2	TGCAGTGCTAGACAGGGGGCAGGCGGCTACACCTTC	CSARQGAGGYTF
TRBV30	NA	NA	TRBJ1-4	TGTGCCTGGAGTCAGACAGAGGGCACTAATGAAAAACTGTTTTTT	CAWSQTEGTNEKLFF
TRBV29-1	NA	NA	TRBJ1-1	TGCAGCGTTGGGCGGCCCACTGAAGCTTTCTTT	CSVGRPTEAFF
TRBV4-1	few	TRBD2	TRBJ2-7	TGCGCCAGCAGCCAGATGGGGGGGGTAAAGGAGCAGTACTTC	CASSQMGGVKEQYF
TRBV12-3/TRBV12-4	many	NA	TRBJ2-1	TGTGCCAGCAGTATGGACCGGGACTGGCAGTTCTTC	CASSMDRDWQFF
TRBV9	few	TRBD2	TRBJ2-5	TGTGCCAGCAGCACCGGACTAGCGGGGGGGGAGGAGACCCAGTACTTC	CASSTGLAGGEETQYF
TRBV4-2	many	NA	TRBJ1-2	TGTGCCAGCAGCCCAGGAGACTTTAACTATGGCTACACCTTC	CASSPGDFNYGYTF
TRBV24-1	NA	NA	TRBJ1-2	TGTGCCACCAGAGATGAGGGACGTGGCGGGGGCTACACCTTC	CATRDEGRGGGYTF
TRBV4-1	NA	TRBD1	TRBJ1-5	TGCGCCAGCTCAGAAGCGGGACAGGGACATCAGCCCCAGCATTTT	CASSEAGQGHQPQHF
TRBV24-1	few	NA	TRBJ2-1	TGTGCCACCAGTGAGGGTTGGTCAAGCTACAATGAGCAGTTCTTC	CATSEGWSSYNEQFF
TRBV2	NA	NA	TRBJ2-5	TGTGCCACCCTTGTCGGGGTTGGAGGGACCCAGTACTTC	CATLVGVGGTQYF
TRBV27	NA	NA	TRBJ2-7	TGTGCCAGCAGTCCCTCTAGTGGGTTCAGGACACGGTACGAGCAGTACTTC	CASSPSSGFRTRYEQYF
TRBV5-1	many	TRBD1	TRBJ1-1	TGCGCCAGCAGCTTGGATGGACAGGGGAAGAACACTGAAGCTTTCTTT	CASSLDGQGKNTEAFF
TRBV24-1	few	NA	TRBJ1-5	TGTGCCACCCAGTGGGCAGACAATCAGCCCCAGCATTTT	CATQWADNQPQHF
TRBV27	NA	NA	TRBJ1-2	TGTGCCAGCAGTTTTAGGCAGCTCGAGGCGACGGGCTACACCTTC	CASSFRQLEATGYTF
TRBV24-1	few	TRBD1	TRBJ2-6	TGTGCCACCTCCAGGGGGCGTGGGGCCAACGTCCTGACTTTC	CATSRGRGANVLTF